This TCR beta chain was identified during a study of cytomegalovirus exposure and HLA in healthy donors. Study at large: Some 180 million T cells yielded over 90 million unique TCR beta sequences in earlier analysis. Study-wide findings and caveats: Association of approximately 18,000 TCR beta sequences with HLA alleles was found at 0.05 false discovery rate in a later analysis. Researchers counted about 150 TCR beta chains as cytomegalovirus-associated. TCR beta V- and J-gene trimming was later associated with a missense DCLRE1C variant.

A multiplex PCR was run with 60 Vbeta primers and 13 Jbeta primers. Profiling relied on immunoSEQ multiplex PCR, and the TCRdb table lists in-frame clones only, not all of them. Of under 150,000 clones in the sample, around 79% were seen once. V shed 9 bases, J shed 6 bases, and the junction held 8 bases outside the gene matches. The CDR3 is 13 residues long. Germline V gene data show CDR1 as SNHLY and CDR2 as FYNNEI. About this clone itself: Its antigen remains unidentified.

This sequence originates from a woman aged 40 to 55 in good health and CMV-seropositive. The chain joins TRBV2 to TRBJ1-3; 7 positions match TRBD1. Sequenced: PBMCs. The CDR3 nucleotides are TGTGCCAGATTGGACAGGAGTGTAAACACCATATATTTT. Amino acid sequence: CARLDRSVNTIYF.